The clone carrying this TCR beta chain occurred many times. The target antigen is unknown. These data come from a study of T cell responses to AZD1222 COVID-19 vaccine. The study's findings and limits: Spike was spanned by vaccine-associated CD4 TCRs, with dominance at 160-218 and 743-854.

The repertoire was sequenced with immunoSEQ multiplex PCR; TCRdb's copy has only in-frame clones and lacks some. The data show 150,000 or so clones, around 88% seen once. The CDR3 is 15 amino acids. Germline V gives CDR1 MNHNS, CDR2 SASEGT. The V end lost 1 base, the J end lost 6 bases, and 10 bases lay between the germline ends. This chain uses TRBV6-1 with TRBJ1-6; possibly TRBD1 for D (5 bases). The sequence derives from an adult in good health. Sequenced here: peripheral blood, sampled on day 0 of MenACWY control vaccination. CDR3: CASSEVGLGNSPLHF. For the CDR3, the DNA is TGTGCCAGCAGTGAAGTGGGGCTTGGTAATTCACCCCTCCACTTT.